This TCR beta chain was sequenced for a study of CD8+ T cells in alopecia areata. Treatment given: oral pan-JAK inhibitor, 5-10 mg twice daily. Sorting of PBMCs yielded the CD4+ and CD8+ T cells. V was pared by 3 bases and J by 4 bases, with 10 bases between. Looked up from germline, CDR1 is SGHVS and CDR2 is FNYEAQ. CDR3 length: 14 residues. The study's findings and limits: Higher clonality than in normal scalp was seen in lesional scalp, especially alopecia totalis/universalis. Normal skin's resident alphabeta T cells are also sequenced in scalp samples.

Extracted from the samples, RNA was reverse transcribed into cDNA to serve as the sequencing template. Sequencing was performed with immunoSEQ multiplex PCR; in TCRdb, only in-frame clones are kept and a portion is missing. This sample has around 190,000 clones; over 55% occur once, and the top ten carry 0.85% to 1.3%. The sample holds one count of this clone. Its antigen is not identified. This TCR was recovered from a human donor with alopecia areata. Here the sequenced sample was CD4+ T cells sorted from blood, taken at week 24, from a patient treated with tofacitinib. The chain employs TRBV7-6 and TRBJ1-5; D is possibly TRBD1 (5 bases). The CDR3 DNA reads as TGTGCCAGCAGCTTGGGGGTGAGGAATCAGCCCCAGCATTTT. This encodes CASSLGVRNQPQHF.